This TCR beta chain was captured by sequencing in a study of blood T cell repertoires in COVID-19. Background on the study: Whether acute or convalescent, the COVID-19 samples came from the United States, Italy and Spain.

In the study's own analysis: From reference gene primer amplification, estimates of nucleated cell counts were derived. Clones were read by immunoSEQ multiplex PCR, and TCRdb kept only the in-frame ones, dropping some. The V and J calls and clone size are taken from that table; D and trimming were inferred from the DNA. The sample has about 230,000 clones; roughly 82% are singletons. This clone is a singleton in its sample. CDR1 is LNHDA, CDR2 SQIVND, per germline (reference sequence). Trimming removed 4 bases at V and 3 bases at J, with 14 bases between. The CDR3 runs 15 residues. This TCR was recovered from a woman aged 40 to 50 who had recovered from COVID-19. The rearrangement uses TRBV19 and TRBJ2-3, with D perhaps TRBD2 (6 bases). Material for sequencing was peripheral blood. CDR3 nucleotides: TGTGCCAGTAGTACCTCGGGGGTAGGAACAGATACGCAGTATTTT. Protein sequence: CASSTSGVGTDTQYF.